Detailed here is one T cell receptor (beta chain). Its antigen is undetermined. This specimen comes from a study of siplizumab effects on memory and regulatory T cells. Study observations and caveats: The Treg-derived share of mappable alloreactive CD4+ clones averaged about 74% with siplizumab and 26.9% in controls. Naive T cell populations appeared to exhibit greater diversity than memory cells and appeared to be major alloresponse contributors. Of the proliferating CD4+ or CD8+ clones, roughly 75-96% lacked a naive or memory phenotype that could be assigned. Just a small share of alloreactive clones was traced back to unstimulated subsets.

Assay: immunoSEQ multiplex PCR; the TCRdb copy retains only in-frame clones and omits some. Seen here are more than 95,000 clones, about 93% observed once, and the top ten hold around 0.3%. V was shortened by 3 bases and J by 2 bases, with 12 bases between the two germline ends. The CDR3 has 15 amino acids. The germline V gene has CDR1 SGHVS and CDR2 FNYEAQ. This TCR derives from a human donor in good health. Sequencing was done on a sample of CD4+ T cells sorted from blood. V and J are TRBV7-6 and TRBJ2-3; possibly TRBD2 for D (6 bases). The CDR3 region is CASSFGLAPTDTQYF. In nucleotides, the CDR3 is TGTGCCAGCAGCTTTGGGCTAGCGCCCACAGATACGCAGTATTTT.